The 30 T cell receptor beta chains below come from one sample, sequenced in a study of T-cell memory formation after mild COVID-19 (dated by TCRdb to about 2021). The method behind the library was 5' RACE. The data were produced on an Illumina NovaSeq 6000. TCRdb's own reprocessing of the public reads used fastp at Q25 and MiXCR and kept productive beta chains. A single entry per CDR3 protein holds the most common genes and DNA from its merged rows. Within this sample are under 250,000 distinct CDR3 sequences, with 7.5% to 10% of them counted one time only. The top ten hold around 21% of the sample. Input material: PBMCs or a T cell subset sorted from them (not recorded which). The source of these receptors is a young man who had mild COVID-19 (a few samples of this study predate the infection). The sample titles of this study are shuffled in the database, so cell type and time point are left out; the donor was told from shared clones.

This clonotype was seen a few times. V and J are TRBV7-2 and TRBJ1-5; D possibly corresponds to TRBD1 (5 bases). This CDR3 comprises 14 residues. Germline lookup yields CDR1 SGHTA and CDR2 FQGNSA. V was shortened by 0 bases and J by 4 bases, with 7 bases between the two germline ends. For the CDR3, the DNA is TGTGCCAGCAGCTTAGCGGGGCAGAATCAGCCCCAGCATTTT. This gives the protein CASSLAGQNQPQHF.

The sample holds a few counts of this clonotype. The chain is built from TRBV20-1 and TRBJ2-3; 12 nucleotides agree with TRBD2. The CDR3 has 15 residues. The V and J ends lost 5 bases and 1 base, in that order; junction bases with no gene match: 4. Germline V gives CDR1 DFQATT, CDR2 SNEGSKA (reference sequence). The CDR3 region is CSASPSGGGTDTQYF. CDR3 nucleotides: TGCAGTGCTTCCCCTAGCGGGGGGGGCACAGATACGCAGTATTTT.

This clonotype was counted ten times or more. The chain recombines TRBV12-3 or TRBV12-4 with TRBJ1-3; D uncertain. Between the trimmed V and J ends, which lost 1 base and 0 bases, there was a span of 13 bases. The CDR3 has 17 residues. The CDR3 DNA sequence: TGTGCCAGCAGTTTAGGGGGTCACCTGTTCTCTGGAAACACCATATATTTT. As protein: CASSLGGHLFSGNTIYF.

Ten or more counts support this clonotype. This chain links TRBV12-3 or TRBV12-4 with TRBJ1-1, with no clear D. The V gene lost 3 bases and the J gene lost 1 base, with 9 bases spanning the gap. This CDR3 has 14 residues. The CDR3 region is CASSFMIRNTEAFF. The CDR3 nucleotides read TGTGCCAGCAGTTTTATGATCAGGAACACTGAAGCTTTCTTT.

V usage is TRBV20-1 and J usage is TRBJ1-2, with 7 bases identical to TRBD1. Germline CDR1 DFQATT, CDR2 SNEGSKA (reference sequence). The CDR3 covers 11 residues. CDR3 loop: CVLWEGASYTF. DNA for the CDR3: TGCGTCCTTTGGGAGGGGGCTAGCTACACCTTC.

V usage is TRBV12-3 or TRBV12-4 and J usage is TRBJ2-6, with unresolved D. This CDR3 is built from 16 residues. V lost 7 bases and J 4 bases, leaving 17 bases between the germline ends. Here the CDR3 reads CASTTFFGVGANVLTF. Written as DNA, the CDR3 is TGTGCCAGCACCACGTTCTTTGGGGTCGGGGCCAACGTCCTGACTTTC.

The chain has TRBV7-8 and TRBJ1-2; D remains ambiguous. CDR1 and CDR2 from the germline V gene are SGHVS and FQNEAQ. The CDR3 runs 14 residues. V gave up 1 base and J gave up 0 bases, with 6 bases separating them. CDR3 in amino acids: CASSLGSANYGYTF. CDR3 DNA sequence: TGTGCCAGCAGCTTAGGGTCAGCTAACTATGGCTACACCTTC.

The CDR3 DNA is TGTGCCAGCAGTAACCCCGGGGTTAACTATGGCTACACCTTC. Protein: CASSNPGVNYGYTF. The V and J genes are TRBV5-6 and TRBJ1-2; D remains unclear. This CDR3 comprises 14 residues. Germline assignment: CDR1 SGHDT and CDR2 YYEEEE. Between the trimmed V and J ends, which lost 5 bases and 1 base, there was a span of 12 bases.

This clonotype was seen more than once but under ten times. The chain couples TRBV28 to TRBJ2-7; unclear D gene. The V end lost 2 bases, the J end lost 2 bases, and 7 bases lay between the germline ends. This CDR3 contains 13 residues. The germline V gene encodes CDR1 MDHEN and CDR2 SYDVKM. CDR3 amino acids: CASSLRYPYEQYV. Here the CDR3 DNA reads TGTGCCAGCAGTTTAAGATACCCCTACGAGCAGTACGTC.

V usage is TRBV20-1 and J usage is TRBJ1-1; the match to TRBD1 covers 7 bases. Germline-derived CDR1 and CDR2 are DFQATT and SNEGSKA (reference sequence). This CDR3 is 13 amino acids long. Unmatched junction bases numbered 8, after V lost 0 bases and J lost 10 bases. The CDR3 coding sequence is TGCAGTGCTAGAGATTTGGCAGGGGGATTAGCTTTCTTT. Residues: CSARDLAGGLAFF.

This clonotype has a count of ten or more. V and J are TRBV7-2 and TRBJ2-5, with 9 bases that match TRBD1. CDR1 and CDR2 from the germline V gene are SGHTA and FQGNSA. The CDR3 runs 13 residues. With 3 bases clipped from V and 5 bases from J, the junction kept 1 base outside the gene matches. The CDR3 region has the DNA TGTGCCAGCAGCTTGGGGACAGGGGAGACCCAGTACTTC. Its translation: CASSLGTGETQYF.

In its sample, this clonotype was seen a few times. This chain links TRBV24-1 with TRBJ2-5, with 7 bases lining up with TRBD1. J lost 4 bases, V lost 4 bases, and 8 bases had no gene match. Germline V CDR1 and CDR2: KGHDR, SFDVKD. The CDR3 totals 15 residues. The DNA for the CDR3 is TGTGCCACCAGTGACCCGGGACAGCTGGCAGAGACCCAGTACTTC. It is translated as CATSDPGQLAETQYF.

This clonotype was seen more than once but under ten times. This chain uses TRBV20-1 with TRBJ2-7, with D tentatively TRBD1 (5 bases). The germline V gene has CDR1 DFQATT and CDR2 SNEGSKA (reference sequence). The germline V and J ends were trimmed by 6 bases and 2 bases, with 11 bases remaining between them. The CDR3 has 12 amino acids. CDR3 bases: TGCAGTGCCGCCGAAGGGGCCTACGAGCAGTACTTC. Protein product: CSAAEGAYEQYF.

This chain connects TRBV7-2 to TRBJ2-6; 7 bases align to TRBD1. This CDR3 contains 14 residues. In germline, CDR1 is SGHTA, CDR2 FQGNSA. J was trimmed by 14 bases and V by 5 bases; bases with no gene match: 12. This chain's CDR3 is CASSEGGPLLFLTF. The CDR3 nucleotides are TGTGCCAGCAGCGAAGGGGGCCCCCTCCTCTTCCTGACTTTC.

This clonotype showed up just a few times. The V call is TRBV5-1, the J call TRBJ1-5; D perhaps matches TRBD1 (6 bases). Germline values: CDR1 SGHRS, CDR2 YFSETQ. The V and J ends lost 0 bases and 4 bases respectively, with 11 bases between them. The CDR3 loop spans 15 amino acids. CDR3 DNA sequence: TGCGCCAGCAGCTTGGATCAGGGGTTAAATCAGCCCCAGCATTTT. Residues: CASSLDQGLNQPQHF.

There are a few counts of this clonotype. The chain joins TRBV7-2 to TRBJ2-2; 9 bases fit TRBD2. The V segment lost 5 bases and the J segment 7 bases; nucleotides outside the gene matches: 11. The germline CDR1 and CDR2 sequences are SGHTA and FQGNSA. The length of the CDR3 is 16 residues. CDR3 in amino acids: CASSPPRGGAHGELFF. DNA for the CDR3: TGTGCCAGCAGCCCTCCTCGCGGGGGGGCCCACGGGGAGCTGTTTTTT.

The J gene is TRBJ2-1, the V gene TRBV7-8; no definite D call. Germline V lookup: CDR1 SGHVS, CDR2 FQNEAQ. V dropped 5 bases and J dropped 3 bases, with 17 bases sitting between them. The CDR3 is 16 amino acids. For the CDR3, the DNA is TGTGCCAGCAGCCCCCAAGGAGTGGGTGGCTACAATGAGCAGTTCTTC. Translation gives CASSPQGVGGYNEQFF.

This clonotype was detected only a few times. The chain combines TRBV7-3 with TRBJ1-1, with 9 nucleotides matching TRBD1. Germline values: CDR1 SGHTA, CDR2 FQGTGA. The CDR3 is 17 residues long. The ends lost 5 bases at V and 2 bases at J; junction bases unmatched: 12. The CDR3 DNA is TGTGCCAGCAGCAAATTTACAGGGGGCGTTGTCAACACTGAAGCTTTCTTT. This translates into CASSKFTGGVVNTEAFF.

This chain joins TRBV2 and TRBJ2-1, with 8 bases aligning to TRBD1. V dropped 6 bases and J dropped 0; count of bases not matched to a gene: 10. The CDR3 is 17 amino acids. CDR1 SNHLY and CDR2 FYNNEI come from the germline V gene. The CDR3 DNA follows: TGTGCCAGCAGCTCGACAGGGGAGGTTGTCTCCTACAATGAGCAGTTCTTC. Translation: CASSSTGEVVSYNEQFF.

This clonotype appeared a few times. The rearrangement joins TRBV29-1 to TRBJ2-5; possibly TRBD2 for D (6 bases). The CDR3 has 13 amino acids. Trimming pared 7 bases from V and 4 bases from J, leaving 16 bases between. Germline V lookup: CDR1 SQVTM, CDR2 ANQGSEA. CDR3 protein: CSGGGVSGETQYF. The CDR3 nucleotides read TGCAGCGGGGGAGGCGTATCAGGAGAGACCCAGTACTTC. Based on the CDR3 plus reference TRBV29-1 and TRBJ2-5, the full variable domain is SAVISQKPSRDICQRGTSLTIQCQVDSQVTMMFWYRQQPGQSLTLIATANQGSEATYESGFVIDKFPISRPNLTFSTLTVSNMSPEDSSIYLCSGGGVSGETQYFGPGTRLLVL.

This clonotype appeared many times. This sequence joins TRBV11-2 and TRBJ1-3; D gene uncertain. Trimming removed 5 bases at V and 0 bases at J, with 8 bases between. The CDR3 spans 14 residues. Germline CDR1 and CDR2: SGHAT and FQNNGV. The CDR3 sequence: CASSQSHSGNTIYF. The DNA for the CDR3 is TGTGCCAGCAGCCAGAGCCACTCTGGAAACACCATATATTTT.

This clonotype has more than one count but fewer than ten. This sequence joins TRBV7-6 and TRBJ2-7; a possible D gene is TRBD1 (6 bases). This CDR3 is 15 amino acids long. Trimming stripped 2 bases from V and 5 bases from J, with 16 bases between. Germline CDR1 is SGHVS and CDR2 is FNYEAQ. The CDR3 here is CASSLSDSLSDEQYV. In DNA, the CDR3 is TGTGCCAGCAGCTTATCGGACAGCTTGTCGGACGAGCAGTACGTC.

This clonotype has ten or more counts. An end of the junction does not agree with germline; a read error may underlie this. The rearrangement links TRBV4-3 to TRBJ2-2; TRBD1 aligns across 7 bases. The CDR3 is made up of 14 amino acids. Germline-derived CDR1 and CDR2 are LGHNA and YSLEER. CDR3 protein: CASSLTGNIGELFF. CDR3 coding DNA: TGCGCCAGCAGCCTGACAGGGAACATCGGGGAGCTGTTTTTT.

This clonotype was counted only a few times. V usage is TRBV20-1 and J usage is TRBJ2-3; D unresolved. The germline V gene has CDR1 DFQATT and CDR2 SNEGSKA (reference sequence). V gave up 7 bases and J gave up 4 bases, with 3 bases separating them. CDR3 length: 9 residues. CDR3 sequence reads: CSDSDTQYF. CDR3 sequence (DNA): TGCAGTGACTCAGATACGCAGTATTTT.

This sequence joins TRBV7-2 and TRBJ1-6; 7 positions agree with TRBD1. Germline assignment: CDR1 SGHTA and CDR2 FQGNSA. Trimming took 5 bases from V and 10 from J; bases not matched to a gene: 14. The CDR3 length is 16 residues. The CDR3, as DNA: TGTGCCAGCAGCGTTTACAGGGGCAGGCGTAGGTCACCCCTCCACTTT. Translating gives CASSVYRGRRRSPLHF.

The chain couples TRBV4-1 to TRBJ1-2; 7 bases are shared with TRBD1. With 3 bases clipped from V and 10 bases from J, the junction kept 8 bases outside the gene matches. CDR1 MGHRA and CDR2 YSYEKL come from the germline V gene. The CDR3 is 13 residues long. The chain's CDR3 is CASSQNDRDTYTF. In nucleotides, the CDR3 is TGCGCCAGCAGCCAGAACGACAGGGACACCTACACCTTC.

This clonotype was observed a handful of times. The gene calls are TRBV20-1 and TRBJ2-5; a weak D match, TRBD2 (5 bases). CDR1 is DFQATT, CDR2 SNEGSKA, per germline (reference sequence). This CDR3 is 11 amino acids long. The V end lost 6 bases, the J end lost 7 bases, and 12 bases lay between the germline ends. The CDR3 loop is CSALRATTQYF. CDR3 in DNA: TGCAGTGCCCTGCGGGCCACGACCCAGTACTTC.

The CDR3 bases are TGTGCCAGCAGCTTAGAGCCCCCGGGGAAATGGAATTCACCCCTCCACTTT. It is translated as CASSLEPPGKWNSPLHF. This chain links TRBV7-9 with TRBJ1-6; no definite D call. Per germline, CDR1 SEHNR and CDR2 FQNEAQ (reference sequence). This CDR3 has 17 amino acids. V was clipped by 1 base and J by 7 bases, with 17 bases between them.

There are a few counts of this clonotype. V and J are TRBV12-3 or TRBV12-4 and TRBJ2-1; D not resolved. Trimming cost V 4 bases and J 9 bases, with 16 bases left between them. The CDR3 consists of 14 residues. In DNA, the CDR3 is TGTGCCAGCAGTTACGGCAGTATTACGGGTGAGCAGTTCTTC. This encodes CASSYGSITGEQFF.

This clonotype was recorded a few times. The rearrangement uses TRBV10-3 and TRBJ2-3; unclear D gene. Trimming stripped 3 bases from V and 4 bases from J, with 5 bases between. This CDR3 comprises 12 residues. CDR1 is ENHRY and CDR2 is SYGVKD in the germline V gene. The CDR3: CAISDASDTQYF. The CDR3 nucleotides are TGTGCCATCAGTGATGCGTCAGATACGCAGTATTTT.